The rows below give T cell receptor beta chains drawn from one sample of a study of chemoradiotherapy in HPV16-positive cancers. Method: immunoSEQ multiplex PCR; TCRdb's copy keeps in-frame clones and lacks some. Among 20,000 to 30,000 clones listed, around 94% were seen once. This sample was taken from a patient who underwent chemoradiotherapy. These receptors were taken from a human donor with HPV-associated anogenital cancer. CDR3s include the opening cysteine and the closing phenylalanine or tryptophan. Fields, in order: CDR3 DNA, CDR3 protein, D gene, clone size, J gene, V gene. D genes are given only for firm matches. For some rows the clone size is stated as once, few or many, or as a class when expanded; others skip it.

CDR3 DNA: TGTGCCAGCAGCCCAAGGCCCATGGCAAAACTGTTTTTT
CDR3 protein: CASSPRPMAKLFF
D gene: NA
clone size: once
J gene: TRBJ1-4
V gene: TRBV11-2

CDR3 DNA: TGTGCCAGCAGCCAACGGGGGGCGACGGGTGGCTACACCTTC
CDR3 protein: CASSQRGATGGYTF
D gene: NA
clone size: NA
J gene: TRBJ1-2
V gene: TRBV14

CDR3 DNA: TGCGCCAGCAGCTTGACAGTGCAATCTCAAGAGACCCAGTACTTC
CDR3 protein: CASSLTVQSQETQYF
D gene: NA
clone size: NA
J gene: TRBJ2-5
V gene: TRBV5-1

CDR3 DNA: TGCGCCAGCAGCTTGGAGGGCTCCCGGGGGGGGTCAACAGATACGCAGTATTTT
CDR3 protein: CASSLEGSRGGSTDTQYF
D gene: TRBD2
clone size: NA
J gene: TRBJ2-3
V gene: TRBV5-1

CDR3 DNA: TGTGCCAGCAGTGAAGGTTACACTGAAGCTTTCTTT
CDR3 protein: CASSEGYTEAFF
D gene: NA
clone size: NA
J gene: TRBJ1-1
V gene: TRBV2

CDR3 DNA: TGTGCCAGCAGGAGCAGGGAGGAGCGCGGCACCGGGGAGCTGTTTTTT
CDR3 protein: CASRSREERGTGELFF
D gene: NA
clone size: NA
J gene: TRBJ2-2
V gene: TRBV2

CDR3 DNA: TGTGCCAGCAGTTTAGGGGGCAGGACCTACGAGCAGTACTTC
CDR3 protein: CASSLGGRTYEQYF
D gene: NA
clone size: NA
J gene: TRBJ2-7
V gene: TRBV28

CDR3 DNA: TGTGCCAGCAGCCCTAGAGTGGACAGGGGATACGAGCAGTACTTC
CDR3 protein: CASSPRVDRGYEQYF
D gene: TRBD1
clone size: NA
J gene: TRBJ2-7
V gene: TRBV28

CDR3 DNA: TGTGCCAGCAGTTACCACGTAGGTCAGCCCCAGCATTTT
CDR3 protein: CASSYHVGQPQHF
D gene: NA
clone size: NA
J gene: TRBJ1-5
V gene: TRBV6-6

CDR3 DNA: TGCAGCGTTGAGGGGAGCTTTCAAGGTGACGAGACCCAGTACTTC
CDR3 protein: CSVEGSFQGDETQYF
D gene: NA
clone size: NA
J gene: TRBJ2-5
V gene: TRBV29-1

CDR3 DNA: TGTGCCAGCAGCCCGTCGGTGGGGTCAGGGGAGACCCAGTACTTC
CDR3 protein: CASSPSVGSGETQYF
D gene: NA
clone size: NA
J gene: TRBJ2-5
V gene: TRBV7-2

CDR3 DNA: TGTGCCAGCAGCTTGGAACCCACCTATGGCTACACCTTC
CDR3 protein: CASSLEPTYGYTF
D gene: NA
clone size: few
J gene: TRBJ1-2
V gene: TRBV5-4

CDR3 DNA: TGCGCCAGCAGCCAGGGACAGTTCGGCTACACCTTC
CDR3 protein: CASSQGQFGYTF
D gene: TRBD1
clone size: NA
J gene: TRBJ1-2
V gene: TRBV5-1

CDR3 DNA: TGTGCCAGCCCGGCGCGTTTGGGGTATGGCTACACCTTC
CDR3 protein: CASPARLGYGYTF
D gene: NA
clone size: NA
J gene: TRBJ1-2
V gene: TRBV6-1

CDR3 DNA: TGCAGCGTTGAGGGACAGGGTAAGAGCACTGAAGCTTTCTTT
CDR3 protein: CSVEGQGKSTEAFF
D gene: TRBD1
clone size: NA
J gene: TRBJ1-1
V gene: TRBV29-1

CDR3 DNA: TGTGCCAGCAGTGGTTCTAGCGGGTCTGGAGGTGGCTACACCTTC
CDR3 protein: CASSGSSGSGGGYTF
D gene: NA
clone size: once
J gene: TRBJ1-2
V gene: TRBV2

CDR3 DNA: TGTGCCAGCAGACCCACTGGGGTAAATTCACCCCTCCACTTT
CDR3 protein: CASRPTGVNSPLHF
D gene: NA
clone size: few
J gene: TRBJ1-6
V gene: TRBV7-9

CDR3 DNA: TGTGCCAGCAGCTTAGGAGGAAGCTCTGGAAACACCATATATTTT
CDR3 protein: CASSLGGSSGNTIYF
D gene: NA
clone size: NA
J gene: TRBJ1-3
V gene: TRBV7-2

CDR3 DNA: TGTGCCAGCAGCCTGGGACTAAACAATGAGCAGTTCTTC
CDR3 protein: CASSLGLNNEQFF
D gene: TRBD2
clone size: NA
J gene: TRBJ2-1
V gene: TRBV11-2

CDR3 DNA: TGTGCCAGCAGTTATGGGTCAGCTACTTCCTACGAGCAGTACTTC
CDR3 protein: CASSYGSATSYEQYF
D gene: NA
clone size: NA
J gene: TRBJ2-7
V gene: TRBV6-6

CDR3 DNA: TGTGCCAGCAGGGACGGGGGCAGGGCGAACACTGAAGCTTTCTTT
CDR3 protein: CASRDGGRANTEAFF
D gene: NA
clone size: once
J gene: TRBJ1-1
V gene: TRBV6-5

CDR3 DNA: TGTGCCAGCAGTTCAAGATTCACAGGAAAAGAGACCCAGTACTTC
CDR3 protein: CASSSRFTGKETQYF
D gene: NA
clone size: NA
J gene: TRBJ2-5
V gene: TRBV13

CDR3 DNA: TGTGCCAGCAACCCAACCAGCGTTCCCAATGAGCAGTTCTTC
CDR3 protein: CASNPTSVPNEQFF
D gene: NA
clone size: NA
J gene: TRBJ2-1
V gene: TRBV2

CDR3 DNA: TGTGCCAGCAGCGCCCGGGAAGTCTCCTATAATTCACCCCTCCACTTT
CDR3 protein: CASSAREVSYNSPLHF
D gene: NA
clone size: once
J gene: TRBJ1-6
V gene: TRBV7-2

CDR3 DNA: TGTGCCAGCAGCTCCCAGGGGCTGGGTTGGGTCAATGAGCAGTTCTTC
CDR3 protein: CASSSQGLGWVNEQFF
D gene: NA
clone size: NA
J gene: TRBJ2-1
V gene: TRBV7-2

CDR3 DNA: TGTGCCAGTAGTATAAGGATTCGCGCAGTGGGCACTGAAGCTTTCTTT
CDR3 protein: CASSIRIRAVGTEAFF
D gene: NA
clone size: NA
J gene: TRBJ1-1
V gene: TRBV19

CDR3 DNA: TGTGCCAGCAGCTTGGCCGGCGGACAGGGCAATCAGCCCCAGCATTTT
CDR3 protein: CASSLAGGQGNQPQHF
D gene: TRBD1
clone size: NA
J gene: TRBJ1-5
V gene: TRBV5-4

CDR3 DNA: TGTGCCAGCAGTTTGGGGGAGGGTCGAGGCTACACCTTC
CDR3 protein: CASSLGEGRGYTF
D gene: NA
clone size: NA
J gene: TRBJ1-2
V gene: TRBV28

CDR3 DNA: TGTGCCAGCAGCTTAGTTTCGAGGCAAACTAACTATGGCTACACCTTC
CDR3 protein: CASSLVSRQTNYGYTF
D gene: NA
clone size: NA
J gene: TRBJ1-2
V gene: TRBV7-8

CDR3 DNA: TGTGCCAGCAGGGCCGGGACTAGAGCCTACGAGCAGTACTTC
CDR3 protein: CASRAGTRAYEQYF
D gene: TRBD2
clone size: NA
J gene: TRBJ2-7
V gene: TRBV6-5

CDR3 DNA: TGTGCCAGCACAGGGGAGGGTCTCACTGAAGCTTTCTTT
CDR3 protein: CASTGEGLTEAFF
D gene: NA
clone size: NA
J gene: TRBJ1-1
V gene: TRBV2

CDR3 DNA: TGCAGCGTGGACAGGGAAGGAGATACGCAGTATTTT
CDR3 protein: CSVDREGDTQYF
D gene: TRBD1
clone size: NA
J gene: TRBJ2-3
V gene: TRBV29-1

CDR3 DNA: TGCAGCGTTGCGTCGGGACAGGGGGCGAACACCGGGGAGCTGTTTTTT
CDR3 protein: CSVASGQGANTGELFF
D gene: TRBD1
clone size: NA
J gene: TRBJ2-2
V gene: TRBV29-1

CDR3 DNA: TGCGCCAGCAGCTTGGCCTCGTGGGAACTGGGTGGCTACACCTTC
CDR3 protein: CASSLASWELGGYTF
D gene: NA
clone size: NA
J gene: TRBJ1-2
V gene: TRBV5-1

CDR3 DNA: TGTGCCTGCCGGCGGGAAGAGACCCAGTACTTC
CDR3 protein: CACRREETQYF
D gene: NA
clone size: NA
J gene: TRBJ2-5
V gene: TRBV28

CDR3 DNA: TGTGCCAGTAGTTCCAGCGCTCGGGGCAGGAACAATGAGCAGTTCTTC
CDR3 protein: CASSSSARGRNNEQFF
D gene: NA
clone size: NA
J gene: TRBJ2-1
V gene: TRBV19

CDR3 DNA: TGCAGTGCCTCTAAGGGGGAAGCTTTCTTT
CDR3 protein: CSASKGEAFF
D gene: NA
clone size: NA
J gene: TRBJ1-1
V gene: TRBV20-1

CDR3 DNA: TGCGCCAGCAGCTTGGGGTCGGTTCCGGAGGACTATGGCTACACCTTC
CDR3 protein: CASSLGSVPEDYGYTF
D gene: NA
clone size: NA
J gene: TRBJ1-2
V gene: TRBV5-1

CDR3 DNA: TGTGCCAGCAGTCTCGGACTAGCGACGAGCTCCTACAATGAGCAGTTCTTC
CDR3 protein: CASSLGLATSSYNEQFF
D gene: TRBD2
clone size: NA
J gene: TRBJ2-1
V gene: TRBV27

CDR3 DNA: TGTGCCAGCAGCTTAGGTCCTCCTACTAGCTACAATGAGCAGTTCTTC
CDR3 protein: CASSLGPPTSYNEQFF
D gene: NA
clone size: NA
J gene: TRBJ2-1
V gene: TRBV7-2

CDR3 DNA: TGTGCCAGCAACCCAGGGGGACGGGATCAGCCCCAGCATTTT
CDR3 protein: CASNPGGRDQPQHF
D gene: TRBD1
clone size: NA
J gene: TRBJ1-5
V gene: TRBV2

CDR3 DNA: TGTGCCAGCAGTGCCGGGACAGGGAAGGGCTACACCTTC
CDR3 protein: CASSAGTGKGYTF
D gene: TRBD1
clone size: NA
J gene: TRBJ1-2
V gene: TRBV6-1

CDR3 DNA: TGTGCCGGCAGTGAAGGGGAATGGAGGATTTACAATGAGCAGTTCTTC
CDR3 protein: CAGSEGEWRIYNEQFF
D gene: NA
clone size: NA
J gene: TRBJ2-1
V gene: TRBV6-1

CDR3 DNA: TGTGCCAGCAGCGGTCCCGGGACAGGGGTGAATCGGGAGCAGTTCTTC
CDR3 protein: CASSGPGTGVNREQFF
D gene: TRBD1
clone size: NA
J gene: TRBJ2-1
V gene: TRBV9

CDR3 DNA: TGCGCCAGCAGCTTGGTTCAGGGTGGCGGTAACACTGAAGCTTTCTTT
CDR3 protein: CASSLVQGGGNTEAFF
D gene: NA
clone size: NA
J gene: TRBJ1-1
V gene: TRBV5-1

CDR3 DNA: TGTGCCCAGGGGAGGACAGGCGCCGGCGAGCAGTACTTC
CDR3 protein: CAQGRTGAGEQYF
D gene: NA
clone size: NA
J gene: TRBJ2-7
V gene: TRBV30

CDR3 DNA: TGTGCCAGCAGTCTCTCCCAGGGGTATTCCTACGAGCAGTACTTC
CDR3 protein: CASSLSQGYSYEQYF
D gene: NA
clone size: NA
J gene: TRBJ2-7
V gene: TRBV27

CDR3 DNA: TGTGCCAGCAGCTTGAATAGGTACACTGAAGCTTTCTTT
CDR3 protein: CASSLNRYTEAFF
D gene: NA
clone size: NA
J gene: TRBJ1-1
V gene: TRBV7-6

CDR3 DNA: TGTGCCATCAGTGAGGAACCCTCCGGGACAGGATTAGGTGAGCAGTACTTC
CDR3 protein: CAISEEPSGTGLGEQYF
D gene: TRBD1
clone size: NA
J gene: TRBJ2-7
V gene: TRBV10-3

CDR3 DNA: TGCGCCAGCAGCCTAGCGGGAGTGGATACGCAGTATTTT
CDR3 protein: CASSLAGVDTQYF
D gene: TRBD2
clone size: NA
J gene: TRBJ2-3
V gene: TRBV5-1

CDR3 DNA: TGTGCCAGCAGCCCGATCCCCACTAGTGGCACAGATACGCAGTATTTT
CDR3 protein: CASSPIPTSGTDTQYF
D gene: NA
clone size: NA
J gene: TRBJ2-3
V gene: TRBV7-2

CDR3 DNA: TGTGCCAGCAGCTTACCGGGCCAAGAGACCCAGTACTTC
CDR3 protein: CASSLPGQETQYF
D gene: NA
clone size: NA
J gene: TRBJ2-5
V gene: TRBV7-9

CDR3 DNA: TGCGCCAGCAGCGCGACCTTACAGGGACGCGAGCAGTACTTC
CDR3 protein: CASSATLQGREQYF
D gene: NA
clone size: NA
J gene: TRBJ2-7
V gene: TRBV5-1

CDR3 DNA: TGTGCCAGCACACGGGAGGGAGAGCGGGCCGGGGAGCTGTTTTTT
CDR3 protein: CASTREGERAGELFF
D gene: TRBD2
clone size: NA
J gene: TRBJ2-2
V gene: TRBV2